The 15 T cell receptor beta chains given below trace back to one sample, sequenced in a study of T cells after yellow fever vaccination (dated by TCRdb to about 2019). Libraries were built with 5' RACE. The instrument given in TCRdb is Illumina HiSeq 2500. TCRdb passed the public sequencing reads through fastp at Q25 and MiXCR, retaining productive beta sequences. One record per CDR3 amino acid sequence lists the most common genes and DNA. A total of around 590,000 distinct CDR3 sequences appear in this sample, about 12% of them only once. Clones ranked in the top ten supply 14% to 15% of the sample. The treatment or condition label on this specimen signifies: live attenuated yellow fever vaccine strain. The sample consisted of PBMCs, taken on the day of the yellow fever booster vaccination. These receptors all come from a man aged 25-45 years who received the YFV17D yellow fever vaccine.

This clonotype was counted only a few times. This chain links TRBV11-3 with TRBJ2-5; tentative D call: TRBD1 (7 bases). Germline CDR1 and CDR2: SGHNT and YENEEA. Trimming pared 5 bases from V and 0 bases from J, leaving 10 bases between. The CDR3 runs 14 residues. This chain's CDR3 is CASSPRGDQETQYF. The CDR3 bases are TGTGCCAGCAGCCCCAGGGGGGACCAAGAGACCCAGTACTTC.

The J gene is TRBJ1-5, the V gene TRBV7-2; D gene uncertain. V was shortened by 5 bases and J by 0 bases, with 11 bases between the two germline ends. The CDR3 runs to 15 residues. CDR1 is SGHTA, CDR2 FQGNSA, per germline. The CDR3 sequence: CASSPQVFSNQPQHF. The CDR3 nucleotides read TGTGCCAGCAGCCCCCAGGTATTTAGCAATCAGCCCCAGCATTTT.

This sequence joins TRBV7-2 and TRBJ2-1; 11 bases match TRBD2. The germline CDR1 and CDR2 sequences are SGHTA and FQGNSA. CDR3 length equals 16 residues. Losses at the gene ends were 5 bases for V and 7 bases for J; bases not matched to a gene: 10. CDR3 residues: CASSDLGLAEGNEQFF. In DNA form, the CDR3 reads TGTGCCAGCAGCGACCTGGGACTAGCGGAGGGGAATGAGCAGTTCTTC. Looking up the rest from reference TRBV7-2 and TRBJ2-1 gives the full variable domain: GAGVSQSPSNKVTEKGKDVELRCDPISGHTALYWYRQSLGQGLEFLIYFQGNSAPDKSGLPSDRFSAERTGGSVSTLTIQRTQQEDSAVYLCASSDLGLAEGNEQFFGPGTRLTVL.

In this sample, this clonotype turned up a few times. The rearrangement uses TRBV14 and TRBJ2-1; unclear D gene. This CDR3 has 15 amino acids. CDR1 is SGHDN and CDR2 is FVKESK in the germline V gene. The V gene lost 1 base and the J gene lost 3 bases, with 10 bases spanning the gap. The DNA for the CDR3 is TGTGCCAGCAGCCAAGTATCGGGCTTCTACAATGAGCAGTTCTTC. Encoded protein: CASSQVSGFYNEQFF. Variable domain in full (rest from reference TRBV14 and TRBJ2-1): EAGVTQFPSHSVIEKGQTVTLRCDPISGHDNLYWYRRVMGKEIKFLLHFVKESKQDESGMPNNRFLAERTGGTYSTLKVQPAELEDSGVYFCASSQVSGFYNEQFFGPGTRLTVL.

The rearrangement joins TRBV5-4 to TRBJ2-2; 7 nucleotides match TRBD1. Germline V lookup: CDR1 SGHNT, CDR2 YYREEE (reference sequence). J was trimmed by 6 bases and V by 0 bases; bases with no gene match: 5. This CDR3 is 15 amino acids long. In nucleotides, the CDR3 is TGTGCCAGCAGCTTGGCGACAGGGTCCCCCGGGGAGCTGTTTTTT. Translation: CASSLATGSPGELFF.

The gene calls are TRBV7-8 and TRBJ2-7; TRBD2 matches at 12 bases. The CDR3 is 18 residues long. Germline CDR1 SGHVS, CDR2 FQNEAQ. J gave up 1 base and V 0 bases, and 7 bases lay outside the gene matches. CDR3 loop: CASSLALIGTSGSYEQYF. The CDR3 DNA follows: TGTGCCAGCAGCTTAGCGCTAATAGGGACTAGCGGGTCCTACGAGCAGTACTTC.

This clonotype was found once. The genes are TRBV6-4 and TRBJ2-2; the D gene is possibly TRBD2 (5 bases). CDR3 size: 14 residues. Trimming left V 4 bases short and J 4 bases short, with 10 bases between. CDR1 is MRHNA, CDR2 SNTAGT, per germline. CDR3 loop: CASSVEEFTGELFF. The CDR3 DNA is TGTGCCAGCAGTGTGGAGGAATTCACCGGGGAGCTGTTTTTT.

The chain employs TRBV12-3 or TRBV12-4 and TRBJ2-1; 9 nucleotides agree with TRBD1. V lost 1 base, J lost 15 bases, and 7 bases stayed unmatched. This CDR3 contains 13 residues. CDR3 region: CASSLVGQGGLFF. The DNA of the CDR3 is TGTGCCAGCAGTTTAGTGGGACAGGGAGGTTTGTTCTTC.

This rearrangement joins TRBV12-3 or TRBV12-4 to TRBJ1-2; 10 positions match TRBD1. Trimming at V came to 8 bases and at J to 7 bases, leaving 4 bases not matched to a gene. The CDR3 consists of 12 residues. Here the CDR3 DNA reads TGTGCCAGCCGGACAGGGGGTGGTGGCTACACCTTC. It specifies CASRTGGGGYTF.

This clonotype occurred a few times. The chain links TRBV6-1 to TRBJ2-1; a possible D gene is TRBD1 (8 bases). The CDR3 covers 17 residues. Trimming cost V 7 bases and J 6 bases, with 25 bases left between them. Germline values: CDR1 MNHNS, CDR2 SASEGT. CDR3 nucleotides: TGTGCCAGCACCCCATGGCAGCGGGACACAGGGGGCAATGAGCAGTTCTTC. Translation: CASTPWQRDTGGNEQFF.

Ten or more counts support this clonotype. As DNA, the CDR3 is TGTGCCAGCAGCTTATTAGCGGGTTCTGAGCAGTACTTC. It yields the protein CASSLLAGSEQYF. V and J are TRBV7-2 and TRBJ2-7, with 7 positions matching TRBD2. Germline CDR1 SGHTA, CDR2 FQGNSA. The CDR3 is 13 amino acids. After removal of 2 bases from V and 7 bases from J, the junction contained 5 bases not matched to a gene.

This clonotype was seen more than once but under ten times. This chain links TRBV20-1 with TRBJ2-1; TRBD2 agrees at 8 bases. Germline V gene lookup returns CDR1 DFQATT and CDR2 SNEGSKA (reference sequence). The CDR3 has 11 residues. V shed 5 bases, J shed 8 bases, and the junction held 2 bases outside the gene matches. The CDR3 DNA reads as TGCAGTGCTCAGGGACTAGATGAGCAGTTCTTC. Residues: CSAQGLDEQFF.

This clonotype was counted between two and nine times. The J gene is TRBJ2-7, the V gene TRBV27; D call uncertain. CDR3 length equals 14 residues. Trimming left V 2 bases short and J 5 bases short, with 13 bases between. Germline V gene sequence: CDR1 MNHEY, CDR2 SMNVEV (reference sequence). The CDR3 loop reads CASSLGRDSHEQYF. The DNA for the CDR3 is TGTGCCAGCAGTTTAGGTAGGGATTCCCACGAGCAGTACTTC.

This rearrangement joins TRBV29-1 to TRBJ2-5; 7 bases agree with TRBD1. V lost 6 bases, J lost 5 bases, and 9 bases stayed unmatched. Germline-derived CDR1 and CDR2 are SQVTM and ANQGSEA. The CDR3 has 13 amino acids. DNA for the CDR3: TGCAGCGTCACGGGGCTACAGGGGGAGACCCAGTACTTC. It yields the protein CSVTGLQGETQYF.

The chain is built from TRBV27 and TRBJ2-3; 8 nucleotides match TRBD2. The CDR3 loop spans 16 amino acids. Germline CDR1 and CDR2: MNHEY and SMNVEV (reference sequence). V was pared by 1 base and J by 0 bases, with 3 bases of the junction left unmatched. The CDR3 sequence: CASSLLLAGSTDTQYF. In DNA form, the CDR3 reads TGTGCCAGCAGTTTATTGCTAGCGGGCAGCACAGATACGCAGTATTTT.